This TCR beta chain was sequenced in a study of cytomegalovirus exposure and HLA in healthy donors (dated 2017 in TCRdb). Notes on the research overall: According to an earlier analysis of 550 to 750 of the donors, some 170 million T cells yielded roughly 110 million unique TCR beta sequences and approximately 300 Gb of sequence data. All discovery cohort repertoires had been generated on a single sequencing platform. Genome-wide SNP genotypes for about 55% of the roughly 670 donors were used in a later genetic analysis, which treated that subset as a discovery cohort. To study patterns of TCR occurrence, a later analysis re-analyzed previously published TCR beta repertoires from several hundred donors and added high-resolution HLA genotyping. On average, roughly 240,000 unique TCR beta nucleotide sequences were sequenced per donor among 398 genotyped donors of the cohort, with around 19% of those sequences being non-productive. Besides the first cohort of some 670 subjects, a separate validation cohort made up of roughly 120 different subjects was used. Donor age, sex, ethnicity and CMV serostatus were compiled alongside the repertoire data. A few DR-DQ haplotypes were treated as single units for association and clustering because of strong linkage in the cohort. Roughly 310 gigabases of sequencing data and approximately 84 million unique TCR sequences were included in an early release covering about 700 HLA-typed donors. Rather than using new phenotypic data, the later analysis identified candidate immune exposures from TCR beta sequences and from how often those sequences occurred across donors. Typing coverage differed by locus: A, B, C, DRB1 and DQB1 were typed in about 629-640 donors, DQA1 in 522, DPA1 in 600 to 610, and DPB1 in 472. The genetic ancestry cluster associated with self-reported Caucasian donors included about four fifths of the 398 genotyped donors. To predict cytomegalovirus infection status, the study brought together high-throughput TCR immunosequencing, statistical association of individual TCRs with disease status, and machine learning. To decide whether each TCR beta V gene segment behaved as functional or pseudogenic, an earlier analysis of 587 of the donors relied on high-throughput TCR beta sequencing. The study aimed to test whether signatures of past pathogen exposure could be identified by cataloging public T cell receptors. HLA typing included class I and class II loci at four-digit resolution. The study used immunosequencing to profile the T cell repertoires of approximately 630 subjects and linked those repertoires to cytomegalovirus serostatus. What the study reported, not specific to this receptor: In a later genetic analysis, fewer N-insertions in productive TCRs were reported among donors in an Asian-associated ancestry cluster than the approximately 670-donor mean. Compared with equally common non-associated chains, HLA-associated TCR beta chains in a later analysis were more clonally expanded and had lower generation probabilities. Only TCR beta chains were sequenced in this cohort, and the absence of alpha or paired-chain data limited detectable features. Sequencing depth was assumed to be roughly uniform across donors in the presence/absence analyses, though that assumption may not hold. An earlier analysis of around 600 of the donors showed that most TCR beta V segments appeared in productive rearrangements either about 87% or about 30% of the time, which broadly matched IMGT annotations. Some IMGT-functional V segments, including TRBV6-2 and TRBV6-3, could not be distinguished by the 87-base-pair reads and were therefore excluded. Linkage disequilibrium might explain the correlated functional status among segregating V segments, but an unknown experimental factor could not be excluded. A later analysis associated around 16,000 TCR beta sequences with specific HLA alleles at a false discovery rate of 0.05. In vitro tests confirmed that a few of the cytomegalovirus-associated TCR beta chains recognize cytomegalovirus antigens. The authors suggested that the approach could potentially be generalized to other disease states and immunological phenotypes. In a later analysis, several top co-occurrence clusters were reported to appear linked to parvovirus B19, influenza, CMV and Epstein-Barr virus. Most TCR sequences were seen in very few donors, while some public TCRs were found in many individuals. The study gave a list of under 200 TCR beta chains associated with cytomegalovirus. V-gene and J-gene trimming of TCR beta chains was associated with a missense DCLRE1C variant in a later genetic analysis, and the association was replicated in an independent cohort. CMV serostatus was the only immune exposure information available for the cohort. Because counts were too low, 15 to 20 rarely observed V segments, including chromosome 9 orphons, were excluded from the earlier analysis of some 590 of the donors. A further reported finding was that TCR beta sequences accurately predicted the HLA-A and HLA-B alleles for most subjects in the first cohort. Cytomegalovirus status was reported to be diagnosed by the classifier with high specificity and sensitivity in both the original and validation cohorts. When HLA alleles, especially DR and DQ, strongly co-occurred, attributing TCR associations to individual alleles was difficult. The sequencing pipeline was judged likely to have produced a cluster of highly shared sequence variants as a technical artifact. Because HLA typing was missing for some donors at each locus, association tests included only the typed subset. A later analysis found that TCR association rates varied across HLA loci, with DRB1 alleles showing the most associated TCRs and HLA-C alleles the fewest. In a later analysis, most CMV-associated TCR beta chains were found to appear HLA-restricted, with HLA associations seemingly driven largely by CMV exposure.

The cohort consisted of 600 or so healthy bone marrow donors. At the time of sampling, every cohort member was nominally healthy, though immune exposures that went unrecorded were likely present. The donor was CMV seronegative and belonged to the group of 350 or so seronegative cohort members. A peripheral blood sample was provided by each donor, and peripheral blood mononuclear cells were used for TCR beta sequencing. Genomic DNA extraction from the blood cell samples was performed with the Qiagen DNeasy Blood Extraction Kit. Regarding this clone: Its cognate antigen has yet to be identified. Base quality data are lacking; no much larger clone is found one base away.

The library was produced with the immunoSEQ multiplex PCR assay. For the multiplex PCR, a mixture combining 60 forward primers for TCR Vbeta segments and 13 reverse primers for TCR Jbeta segments was used. Amplification of the CDR3 region of rearranged TCR beta genes was performed with a multiplex PCR assay on genomic DNA. Amplified TCR beta libraries were sequenced as 87-base-pair reads on the Illumina HiSeq System. Concerning the study's data processing: A later analysis tallied tens of millions of unique TCR beta chains across the 550 to 850 repertoires, and around 10 million of those chains were shared by two or more donors. Raw reads were error-corrected and collapsed into unique sequences by a nearest-neighbor algorithm in which closely related sequences were merged to remove PCR and sequencing errors. To assign V, D and J gene segments, CDR3 sequences were aligned to IMGT reference sequences. Each retained sequence needed at least a six-nucleotide match to both a V gene segment and a J gene segment. A rearrangement was called productive if the CDR3 had no stop codons and remained in frame with V and J, and every other rearrangement was called non-productive. Following IMGT convention, CDR3 was defined as the stretch from the second conserved V-encoded cysteine up to the conserved J-encoded phenylalanine. The earlier analysis of about 560 of the donors excluded any sequence lacking an unambiguous match to a single V gene segment. In an earlier analysis of approximately 560 of the donors, a V segment was called functional when productive rearrangements were above 56.7%, and segregating when the standard deviation between donors exceeded 5%. To diagnose cytomegalovirus status from the catalog of TCR beta chain sequences, a statistical classification framework was built. In a later analysis, TCR nucleotide sequences were compared against IMGT/GENE-DB human TR gene sequences so that V and J genes could be assigned. A later analysis assigned CDR3 sequences and most-parsimonious VDJ recombination scenarios with the TCRdist pipeline. In a later analysis, every TCR beta chain was defined by the combination of its CDR3 amino acid sequence and its V-gene family, and reads without a unique V-gene family were dropped. A later analysis removed 550 to 700 highly shared, low-generation-probability nucleotide sequences to deal with suspected cross-contamination and a sequencing artifact. In a later analysis, a clonal expansion index for each public chain was calculated from normalized within-repertoire ranks of inferred template counts. Generation probabilities in a later analysis came from a VDJ recombination model fitted to out-of-frame rearrangements, and those results were checked against IGoR. In a later analysis, TCR-TCR, TCR-HLA and TCR-CMV co-occurrence was scored with hypergeometric tests, and a repertoire-size bias correction was applied to TCR pairs. False discovery rates were estimated in a later analysis by permuting HLA or CMV assignments 20 times. In a later analysis, co-occurring TCRs were grouped using DBSCAN, and TCRdist sequence similarity was added for clustering within HLA-allele-positive subsets. For co-occurrence clustering, repertoires with fewer than 30,000 or more than 120,000 public chains were excluded, along with several repertoires with anomalous nucleotide sharing. In TCRdb, the immuneACCESS table is reduced to in-frame sequences with V and J assigned. These tables do not hold every clone; where another copy was compared, an unresolved V gene accounts for under half, and the others remain unexplained. V, J and clone size derive from that table, while D and trimming were established from the DNA sequence. This sample lists 200,000 to 250,000 clones; more than 75% were detected once. Less than 3.5% of the sample lies in the top ten.

Measured from the cysteine to the phenylalanine, the CDR3 is 14 residues long. Only the CDR3 DNA stays, 42 bases, in frame from base 1. Between the V and J ends, shortened by 2 bases and 3 bases respectively, the junction contains 10 bases. From the germline V gene (reference sequence), CDR1 is MNHNY and CDR2 is SVGAGI. The sample taken for sequencing was PBMCs. The clonotype originates from a woman aged 35 to 49 in good health and CMV-seronegative. The chain uses TRBV6-6 and TRBJ1-1; the D gene identity is not certain. The CDR3 corresponds to CASSYGRRDTEAFF. The DNA sequence is given as TGTGCCAGCAGTTACGGGAGAAGGGACACTGAAGCTTTCTTT.